This T cell receptor beta chain was captured in a study of blood T cell repertoires in COVID-19. Across the study: The United States, Italy and Spain provided the acute and convalescent COVID-19 samples. T cells, B-cell-depleted T cells, or PBMCs provided the cDNA or gDNA that served as material.

The germline V and J ends were trimmed by 7 bases and 0 bases, with 12 bases remaining between them. The CDR3 spans 15 residues. Germline loops: CDR1 SNHLY, CDR2 FYNNEI. Per the authors' pipeline: Quantification of nucleated cells was approximated via reference gene primer amplification. Assay used: immunoSEQ multiplex PCR; TCRdb lists only in-frame clones, some missing. D and trimming come from the DNA, and the V and J calls and clone size come from that table. The top ten hold roughly 3% of the sample, which has 200,000 or so clones, around nine tenths seen once. Material for sequencing was peripheral blood. This sequence joins TRBV2 and TRBJ2-2; D may be TRBD2 (6 bases). The sequence was collected from a man in his 60s with acute or convalescent COVID-19. The CDR3 DNA is TGTGCCAGCACGTGGGGGAGGCCGAACACCGGGGAGCTGTTTTTT. This encodes CASTWGRPNTGELFF. The full variable domain, with the rest looked up from reference TRBV2 and TRBJ2-2, is EPEVTQTPSHQVTQMGQEVILRCVPISNHLYFYWYRQILGQKVEFLVSFYNNEISEKSEIFDDQFSVERPDGSNFTLKIRSTKLEDSAMYFCASTWGRPNTGELFFGEGSRLTVL.